This TCR beta chain originates from a study of CD8 T cells in ankylosing spondylitis. Study-level results: Significantly higher representation of disease-linked clones was reported for matched ankylosing spondylitis synovial fluid. A TCR beta motif of 7 or 8 highly homologous variants appeared characteristic of ankylosing spondylitis blood.

In its sample, this clonotype was seen many times. What it recognizes is unknown. Making the TCR beta libraries involved quantitative 5'-RACE with molecular barcodes. TCRdb re-called the 5' RACE reads with MiXCR, one entry per CDR3 protein. The repertoire holds about 240,000 distinct CDR3 sequences, with around 7.8% as singletons. The CDR3 covers 14 residues. Germline V gives CDR1 SGHTA, CDR2 FQGTGA. V was pared by 5 bases and J by 4 bases, with 4 bases of the junction left unmatched. The chain links TRBV7-3 to TRBJ2-3; 9 bases fit TRBD2. Material for sequencing was blood, either unsorted or a sorted T cell fraction (not recorded which). The sequence was collected from a male donor with ankylosing spondylitis or in good health (not recorded which). CDR3 nucleotides: TGTGCCAGCAGCGATAGCGGGAGCTCAGATACGCAGTATTTT. Translation gives CASSDSGSSDTQYF.